This TCR beta chain was sequenced during a study of vaccination effects on CD4 cells after COVID-19. The germline V gene encodes CDR1 LNHNV and CDR2 YYDKDF (reference sequence). The V gene lost 1 base and the J gene lost 1 base, with 10 bases spanning the gap. The CDR3 has 15 amino acids. Only in-frame clones appear in the TCRdb table, and some are missing; sequencing was by immunoSEQ multiplex PCR. The sample lists fewer than 15,000 clones, about 75% seen once, with roughly 25% in the top ten. Concerning this clone itself: What it binds is not known.

Antigen-specific CD4+ T cells expanded by the ViraFEST assay with viral peptide pools were then sequenced. Cells that had been cultured for ten to eleven days were the source of isolated CD4+ T cells. Two doses of BNT162b2 or mRNA-1273 vaccine were administered to participants. Absence of prior SARS-CoV-2 infection characterized the vaccine recipients, who showed negative nucleocapsid antibodies. This sequence was found in a human donor who received a COVID-19 vaccine. The starting material was CD4+ T cells from PBMCs cultured with HCoV-NL63 spike peptides, obtained after COVID-19 vaccination. The genes are TRBV15 and TRBJ1-1; no definite D call. The CDR3 is CATSRGPAANTEAFF. The CDR3 DNA sequence: TGTGCCACCAGCAGAGGTCCGGCAGCGAACACTGAAGCTTTCTTT.